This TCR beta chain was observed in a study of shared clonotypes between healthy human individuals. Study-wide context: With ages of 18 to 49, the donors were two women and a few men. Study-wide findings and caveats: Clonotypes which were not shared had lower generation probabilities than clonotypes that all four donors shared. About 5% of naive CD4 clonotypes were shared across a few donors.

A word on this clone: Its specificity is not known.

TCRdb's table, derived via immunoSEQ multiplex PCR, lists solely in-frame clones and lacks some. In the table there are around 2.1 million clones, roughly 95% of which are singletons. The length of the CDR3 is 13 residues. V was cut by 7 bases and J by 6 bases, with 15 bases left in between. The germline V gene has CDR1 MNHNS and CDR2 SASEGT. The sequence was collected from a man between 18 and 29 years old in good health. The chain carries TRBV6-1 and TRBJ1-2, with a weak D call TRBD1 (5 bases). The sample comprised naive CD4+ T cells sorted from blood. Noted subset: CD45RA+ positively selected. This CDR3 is CASKPAGGDGYTF. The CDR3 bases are TGTGCCAGCAAACCGGCGGGAGGGGATGGCTACACCTTC.